A selection of T cell receptor beta chains follows, all from one sample in a study of shared clonotypes between healthy human individuals. TCRdb's table, derived via immunoSEQ multiplex PCR, lists solely in-frame clones and lacks some. The data show approximately 440,000 clones, 75% to 80% seen once. The sequenced sample was PBMCs. The receptor source for this set is a woman aged 35 to 49 in good health. Some clones in this sample may be carry-over from other donors' samples. Each CDR3 is given with its conserved first and last residue. The D gene is left open where the match is weak. Part of the rows lack a size; the others show once, few, many or a class for expanded clones.

cdr3_length	d_call	clone_size	v_call	j_call	cdr3_aa	cdr3_nt
14	NA	NA	TRBV5-1	TRBJ2-7	CASSNRDYSYEQYF	TGCGCCAGCAGCAATCGGGATTACTCCTACGAGCAGTACTTC
13	NA	once	TRBV28	TRBJ1-2	CASSLTGTSGYTF	TGTGCCAGCAGTTTAACCGGGACATCTGGCTACACCTTC
17	TRBD1	NA	TRBV5-3	TRBJ2-3	CARSFPPKQGDTDTQYF	TGTGCCAGAAGCTTCCCCCCTAAACAGGGGGACACAGATACGCAGTATTTT
13	TRBD1	few	TRBV7-2	TRBJ1-1	CASRLRGDTEAFF	TGTGCCAGCAGGCTCAGGGGGGACACTGAAGCTTTCTTT
13	NA	NA	TRBV21-1	TRBJ1-2	CASRSRGLYGYTF	TGTGCCAGCAGGTCAAGGGGGCTCTATGGCTACACCTTC
13	NA	NA	TRBV6-1	TRBJ2-4	CASSRDAKNIQYF	TGTGCCAGCAGCAGGGACGCAAAAAACATTCAGTACTTC
13	NA	NA	TRBV9	TRBJ1-1	CASSRQVDTVAFF	TGTGCCAGCAGCAGACAGGTGGACACTGTAGCTTTCTTT
15	TRBD1	NA	TRBV28	TRBJ1-1	CASSSPTGGLTEAFF	TGTGCCAGCAGTTCACCGACAGGGGGCCTCACTGAAGCTTTCTTT
15	NA	NA	TRBV5-1	TRBJ1-2	CASSLDAGRNYGYTF	TGCGCCAGCAGCTTGGATGCGGGGCGCAACTATGGCTACACCTTC
14	TRBD1	NA	TRBV2	TRBJ1-1	CATGQASTNTEAFF	TGTGCCACAGGACAGGCGTCAACGAACACTGAAGCTTTCTTT
14	TRBD1	NA	TRBV19	TRBJ2-3	CASSMDRTRDTQYF	TGTGCCAGTAGTATGGACAGGACAAGGGATACGCAGTATTTT
13	TRBD1	NA	TRBV30	TRBJ1-5	CAFNRGRGQPQHF	TGTGCCTTTAACAGGGGACGAGGTCAGCCCCAGCATTTT
13	NA	NA	TRBV28	TRBJ1-2	CATLKGWASGYTF	TGTGCCACCCTTAAAGGTTGGGCCTCTGGCTACACCTTC
15	NA	NA	TRBV7-9	TRBJ2-7	CASSPLGGRVYEQYF	TGTGCCAGCAGCCCGCTAGGGGGGCGCGTCTACGAGCAGTACTTC
14	TRBD1	once	TRBV27	TRBJ1-5	CASSKGQGEWPQHF	TGTGCCAGCAGTAAAGGACAGGGTGAATGGCCCCAGCATTTT
15	TRBD1	NA	TRBV6-1	TRBJ2-2	CASKMDRAITGELFF	TGTGCCAGCAAAATGGACAGGGCTATAACCGGGGAGCTGTTTTTT
14	TRBD2	once	TRBV6-1	TRBJ2-2	CASSPSGRYGELFF	TGTGCCAGCAGTCCTAGCGGGAGATACGGGGAGCTGTTTTTT
13	NA	many	TRBV5-1	TRBJ2-7	CASSEDTHYEQYF	TGCGCCAGCAGCGAAGACACCCACTACGAGCAGTACTTC
14	NA	few	TRBV28	TRBJ1-3	CASKPATTGNTIYF	TGTGCCAGCAAGCCCGCCACAACAGGAAACACCATATATTTT